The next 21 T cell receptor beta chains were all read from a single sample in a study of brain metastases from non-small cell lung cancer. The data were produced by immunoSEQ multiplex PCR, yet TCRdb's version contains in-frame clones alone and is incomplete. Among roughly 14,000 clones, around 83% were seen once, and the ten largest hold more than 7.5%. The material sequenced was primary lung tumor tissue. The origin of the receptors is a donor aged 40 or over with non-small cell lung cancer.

As DNA, the CDR3 is TGTGCCAGCAGCTGGGGCAGGGCCGATGTCTATGGCTACACCTTC. It codes for CASSWGRADVYGYTF. This chain uses TRBV5-4 with TRBJ1-2; tentatively, D is TRBD1 (5 bases). The CDR3 runs to 15 residues. CDR1 is SGHNT, CDR2 YYREEE, per germline (reference sequence). V was pared by 3 bases and J by 4 bases, with 16 bases between.

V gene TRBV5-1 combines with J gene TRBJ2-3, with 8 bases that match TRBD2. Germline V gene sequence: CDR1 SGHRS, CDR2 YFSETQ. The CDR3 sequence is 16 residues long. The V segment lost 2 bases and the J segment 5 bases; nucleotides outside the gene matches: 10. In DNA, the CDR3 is TGCGCCAGCAGCTTTATAAGCGGGGGTTGGGGAGATACGCAGTATTTT. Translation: CASSFISGGWGDTQYF.

CDR3 protein: CASSQRDVQAYNEQFF. Written as DNA, the CDR3 is TGCGCCAGCAGCCAACGGGACGTCCAAGCCTACAATGAGCAGTTCTTC. This chain joins TRBV4-1 and TRBJ2-1; TRBD1 or TRBD2 may be the D gene (5 bases each). The CDR3 is 16 amino acids. V was cut by 2 bases and J by 2 bases, with 13 bases left in between. CDR1 and CDR2 from the germline V gene are MGHRA and YSYEKL.

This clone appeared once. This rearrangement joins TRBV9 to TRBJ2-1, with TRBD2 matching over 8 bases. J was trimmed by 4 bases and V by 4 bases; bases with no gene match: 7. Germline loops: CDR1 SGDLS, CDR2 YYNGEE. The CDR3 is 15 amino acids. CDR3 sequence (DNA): TGTGCCAGCAGCCAAGGCGCTAGCGGGTACAATGAGCAGTTCTTC. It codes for CASSQGASGYNEQFF. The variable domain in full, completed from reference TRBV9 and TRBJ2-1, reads DSGVTQTPKHLITATGQRVTLRCSPRSGDLSVYWYQQSLDQGLQFLIQYYNGEERAKGNILERFSAQQFPDLHSELNLSSLELGDSALYFCASSQGASGYNEQFFGPGTRLTVL.

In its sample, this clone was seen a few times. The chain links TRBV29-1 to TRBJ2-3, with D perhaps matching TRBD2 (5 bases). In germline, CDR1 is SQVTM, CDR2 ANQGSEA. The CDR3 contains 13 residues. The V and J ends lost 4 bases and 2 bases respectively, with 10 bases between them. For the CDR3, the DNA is TGCAGCGTTGCAAGAGGGTACACAGATACGCAGTATTTT. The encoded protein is CSVARGYTDTQYF.

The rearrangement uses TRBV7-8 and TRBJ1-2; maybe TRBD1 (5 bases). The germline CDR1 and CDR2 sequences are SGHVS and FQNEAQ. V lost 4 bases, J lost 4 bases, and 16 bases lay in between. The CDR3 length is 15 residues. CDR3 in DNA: TGTGCCAGCAGCTATTCAGCCGGGGGAGGCTATGGCTACACCTTC. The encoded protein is CASSYSAGGGYGYTF.

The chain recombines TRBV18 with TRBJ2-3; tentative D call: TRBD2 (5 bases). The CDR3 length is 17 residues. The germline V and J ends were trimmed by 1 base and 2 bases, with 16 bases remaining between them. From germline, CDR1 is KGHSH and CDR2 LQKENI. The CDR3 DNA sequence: TGTGCCAGCTCACCACAGAGGGCCCTGACTTCCACAGATACGCAGTATTTT. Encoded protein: CASSPQRALTSTDTQYF.

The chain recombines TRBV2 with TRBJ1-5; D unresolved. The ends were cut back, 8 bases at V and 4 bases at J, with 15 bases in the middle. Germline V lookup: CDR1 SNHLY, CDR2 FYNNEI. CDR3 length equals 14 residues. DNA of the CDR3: TGTGCCAGCCGAGCCAAGCTTCTGAATCAGCCCCAGCATTTT. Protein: CASRAKLLNQPQHF. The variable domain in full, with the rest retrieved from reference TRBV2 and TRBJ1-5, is EPEVTQTPSHQVTQMGQEVILRCVPISNHLYFYWYRQILGQKVEFLVSFYNNEISEKSEIFDDQFSVERPDGSNFTLKIRSTKLEDSAMYFCASRAKLLNQPQHFGDGTRLSIL.

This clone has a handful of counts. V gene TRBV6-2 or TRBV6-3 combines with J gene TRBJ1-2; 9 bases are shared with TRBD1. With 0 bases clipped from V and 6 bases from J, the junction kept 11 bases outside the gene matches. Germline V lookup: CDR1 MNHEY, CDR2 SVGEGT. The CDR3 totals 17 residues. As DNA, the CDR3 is TGTGCCAGCAGTTACTCCGGGACAGGGTGGTTTGGAGATGGCTACACCTTC. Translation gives CASSYSGTGWFGDGYTF.

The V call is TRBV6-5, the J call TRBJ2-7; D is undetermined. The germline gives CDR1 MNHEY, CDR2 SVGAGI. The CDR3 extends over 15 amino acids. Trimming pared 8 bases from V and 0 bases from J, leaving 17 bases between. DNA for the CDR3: TGTGCCAGCGCCCAACCCCAGACGGACTCCTACGAGCAGTACTTC. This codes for CASAQPQTDSYEQYF.

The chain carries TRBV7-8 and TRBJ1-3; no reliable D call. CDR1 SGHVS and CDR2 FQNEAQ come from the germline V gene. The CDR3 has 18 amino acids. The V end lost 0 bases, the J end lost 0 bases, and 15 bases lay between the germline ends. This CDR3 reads CASSLAFSPIRSGNTIYF. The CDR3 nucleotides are TGTGCCAGCAGCTTAGCCTTCTCTCCGATCCGCTCTGGAAACACCATATATTTT.

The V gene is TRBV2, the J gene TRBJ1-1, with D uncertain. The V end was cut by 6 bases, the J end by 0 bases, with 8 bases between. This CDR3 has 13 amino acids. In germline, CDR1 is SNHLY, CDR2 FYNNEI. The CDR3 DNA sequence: TGTGCCAGCAGACCCCAGCTGAACACTGAAGCTTTCTTT. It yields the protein CASRPQLNTEAFF.

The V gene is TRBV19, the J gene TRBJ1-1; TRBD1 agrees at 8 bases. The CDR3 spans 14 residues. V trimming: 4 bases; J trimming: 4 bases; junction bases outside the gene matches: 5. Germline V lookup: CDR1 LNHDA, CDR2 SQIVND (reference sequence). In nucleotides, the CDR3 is TGTGCCAGTAGTAGGGGACAGGCTATCACTGAAGCTTTCTTT. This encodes CASSRGQAITEAFF.

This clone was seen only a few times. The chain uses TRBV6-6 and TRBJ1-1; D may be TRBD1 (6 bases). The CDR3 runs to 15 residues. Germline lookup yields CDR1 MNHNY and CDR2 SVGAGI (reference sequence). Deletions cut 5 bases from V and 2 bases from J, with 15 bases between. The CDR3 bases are TGTGCCAGCAGTCAATTAGGACAGAGAAACACTGAAGCTTTCTTT. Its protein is CASSQLGQRNTEAFF.

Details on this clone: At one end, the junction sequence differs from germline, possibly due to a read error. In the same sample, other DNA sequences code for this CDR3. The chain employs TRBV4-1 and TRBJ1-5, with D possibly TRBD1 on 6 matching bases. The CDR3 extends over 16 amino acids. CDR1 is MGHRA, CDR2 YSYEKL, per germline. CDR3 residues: CASSQDQGLSNQPQHF. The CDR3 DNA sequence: TGCGCCAGCAGTCAAGATCAGGGGCTTAGCAATCAGCCCCAGCATTTT.

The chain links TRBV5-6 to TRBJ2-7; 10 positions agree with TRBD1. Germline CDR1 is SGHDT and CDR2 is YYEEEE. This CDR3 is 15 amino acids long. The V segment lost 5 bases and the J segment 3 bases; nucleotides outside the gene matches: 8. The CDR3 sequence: CASRLRDRGFYEQYV. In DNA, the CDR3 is TGTGCCAGCAGGCTCCGGGACAGGGGCTTCTACGAGCAGTACGTC.

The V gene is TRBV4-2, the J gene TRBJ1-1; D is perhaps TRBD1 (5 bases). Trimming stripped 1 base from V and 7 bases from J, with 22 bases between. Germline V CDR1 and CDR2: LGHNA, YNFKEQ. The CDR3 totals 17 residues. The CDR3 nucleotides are TGTGCCAGCAGCCAAGTTCCGGGACGCGGCTTTGGTGGTGAAGCTTTCTTT. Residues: CASSQVPGRGFGGEAFF.

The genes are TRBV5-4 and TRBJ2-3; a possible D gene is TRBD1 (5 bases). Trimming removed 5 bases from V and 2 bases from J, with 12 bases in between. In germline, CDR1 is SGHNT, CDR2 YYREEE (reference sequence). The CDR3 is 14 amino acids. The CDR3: CASRPDIATDTQYF. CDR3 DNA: TGTGCCAGCAGACCGGACATAGCCACAGATACGCAGTATTTT.

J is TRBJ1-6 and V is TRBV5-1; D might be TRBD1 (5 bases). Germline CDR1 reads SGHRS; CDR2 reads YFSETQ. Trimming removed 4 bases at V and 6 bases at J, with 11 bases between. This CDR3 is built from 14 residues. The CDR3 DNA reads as TGCGCCAGCAGCCCTGACAGCTTTAATTCACCCCTCCACTTT. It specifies CASSPDSFNSPLHF. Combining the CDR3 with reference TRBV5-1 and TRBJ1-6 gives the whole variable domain KAGVTQTPRYLIKTRGQQVTLSCSPISGHRSVSWYQQTPGQGLQFLFEYFSETQRNKGNFPGRFSGRQFSNSRSEMNVSTLELGDSALYLCASSPDSFNSPLHFGNGTRLTVT.

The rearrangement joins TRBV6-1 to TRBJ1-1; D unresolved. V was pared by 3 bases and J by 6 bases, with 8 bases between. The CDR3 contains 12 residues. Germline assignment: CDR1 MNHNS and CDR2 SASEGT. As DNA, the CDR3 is TGTGCCAGCAGTGACGTTAAGGCTGAAGCTTTCTTT. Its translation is CASSDVKAEAFF.

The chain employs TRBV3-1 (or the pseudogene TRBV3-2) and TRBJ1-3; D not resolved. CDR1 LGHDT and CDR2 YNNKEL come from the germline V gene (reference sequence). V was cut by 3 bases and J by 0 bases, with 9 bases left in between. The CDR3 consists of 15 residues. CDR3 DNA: TGTGCCAGCAGCCACAGGAGCCTCTCTGGAAACACCATATATTTT. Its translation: CASSHRSLSGNTIYF.